A selection of T cell receptor beta chains follows, all from one sample in a study of blood T cell repertoires in COVID-19. Sequencing used immunoSEQ multiplex PCR; TCRdb keeps in-frame clones, though not all of them. Of a few hundred thousand clones in the sample, approximately 86% were seen once. Material: peripheral blood. These receptors were obtained from a man aged 60 to 69 with acute or convalescent COVID-19. Each CDR3 is given with its conserved first and last residue. The D gene is left open where the match is weak. Not every row has a clone size; where given, it reads once, few, many or a size class.

TGCGCCAGCAGCACAGGACAGGGCTTAGCATTGAATGAGCAGTTCTTC | CASSTGQGLALNEQFF | TRBJ2-1 | TRBV10-1 | TRBD1 | -
TGTGCCAGCAGACAGGACAGGGGGCTAGGAAACTCCTACGAGCAGTACTTC | CASRQDRGLGNSYEQYF | TRBJ2-7 | TRBV27 | TRBD1 | -
TGTGCCAGCGGCGGGGTAGGGGCTAGCACAGATACGCAGTATTTT | CASGGVGASTDTQYF | TRBJ2-3 | TRBV5-4 | - | -
TGCGCCAGCAGCCCCACTACGCGGACACTCTACGAGCAGTACTTC | CASSPTTRTLYEQYF | TRBJ2-7 | TRBV4-1 | - | -
TGTGCCAGCAGCCCTAGGGCAGGGGCGGGTAATGAAAAACTGTTTTTT | CASSPRAGAGNEKLFF | TRBJ1-4 | TRBV7-3 | - | -
TGTGCCAGCAGCCAAGATCAGTCGGTTTGGGCTAGCGGGATTAACAATGAGCAGTTCTTC | CASSQDQSVWASGINNEQFF | TRBJ2-1 | TRBV4-2 | TRBD2 | -
TGTGCCAGCAGTTTTCGGGCTAGCATCGACCACGAGCAGTACTTC | CASSFRASIDHEQYF | TRBJ2-7 | TRBV27 | - | -
TGTGCCACCAGTGCCGGTAGCCGGGACAGGGAAGGTTTAGGGAATCAGCCCCAGCATTTT | CATSAGSRDREGLGNQPQHF | TRBJ1-5 | TRBV24-1 | TRBD1 | -
TGTGCCAGCAGCGCCGGGACTAGCGGGGGGAGCACAGATACGCAGTATTTT | CASSAGTSGGSTDTQYF | TRBJ2-3 | TRBV7-8 | TRBD2 | once
TGTGCCAGCAGTCCCTTGACAGGGAACACTGAAGCTTTCTTT | CASSPLTGNTEAFF | TRBJ1-1 | TRBV27 | - | -
TGTGCCAGCAGCAAGGGATTAGACCCGACAGGGGGGATTGAAAAACTGTTTTTT | CASSKGLDPTGGIEKLFF | TRBJ1-4 | TRBV21-1 | - | -
TGTGCCAGCAGGGGGGGAAATAGTGGAAACACCATATATTTT | CASRGGNSGNTIYF | TRBJ1-3 | TRBV28 | - | -
TGTGCCAGCACAGGGCAGGGCTACACAGATACGCAGTATTTT | CASTGQGYTDTQYF | TRBJ2-3 | TRBV27 | - | -
TGTGCCAGCAGCCTAACTAACCAGGGTGAAGCTTTCTTT | CASSLTNQGEAFF | TRBJ1-1 | TRBV14 | - | once
TGTGCTAGTGGTTTGAGTCGGGCCGGGGGGACCCAGTACTTC | CASGLSRAGGTQYF | TRBJ2-5 | TRBV12-5 | - | -
TGTGCCAGCAGCTTAGAGGGGGCAGCCTATAATTCACCCCTCCACTTT | CASSLEGAAYNSPLHF | TRBJ1-6 | TRBV7-2 | TRBD1 | -
TGCGCCAGCAGCTTGGGACTAGCGGGGTTGGCAGATACGCAGTATTTT | CASSLGLAGLADTQYF | TRBJ2-3 | TRBV5-1 | TRBD2 | -
TGTGCCAGCAGTAACCTACAGGGTTGGGCTGAAGCTTTCTTT | CASSNLQGWAEAFF | TRBJ1-1 | TRBV28 | - | -
TGTGCCAGCAGCTTAGAACAGGGTAGACAAGAGACCCAGTACTTC | CASSLEQGRQETQYF | TRBJ2-5 | TRBV7-8 | - | -
TGTGCCAGCAGGGCCCAGGGGATAAACACTGAAGCTTTCTTT | CASRAQGINTEAFF | TRBJ1-1 | TRBV6-5 | - | -
TGTGCCAGTATCCCTCAGGGTTCGGGGAGGCATCAGCCCCAGCATTTT | CASIPQGSGRHQPQHF | TRBJ1-5 | TRBV19 | - | -
TGTGCCAGCAGCTCCGGGACAGGCTACTCTCTCTATGGCTACACCTTC | CASSSGTGYSLYGYTF | TRBJ1-2 | TRBV5-4 | TRBD1 | -
TGTGCCAGCAGCCAACAGGGTGCCTACACCTTC | CASSQQGAYTF | TRBJ1-2 | TRBV3-1/TRBV3-2 | - | -
TGTGCCAGCAGCCCCGAGGTCGGGACTAGCAGAGACGGGGAGCTGTTTTTT | CASSPEVGTSRDGELFF | TRBJ2-2 | TRBV4-2 | TRBD2 | -
TGTGCCAGCAGTTACTCGACGCAGGGGTCCCGACCTGAAGCTTTCTTT | CASSYSTQGSRPEAFF | TRBJ1-1 | TRBV6-5 | - | -
TGCGCCAGCAGCTTGGAGGGGCGGGACGACACTGAAGCTTTCTTT | CASSLEGRDDTEAFF | TRBJ1-1 | TRBV5-1 | - | -
TGCGCCAGCAGCGGGGGGTTCACCGGGGAGCTGTTTTTT | CASSGGFTGELFF | TRBJ2-2 | TRBV4-1 | - | -
TGTGCCAGCAGCCCGACAGGGACCTACGAGCAGTACTTC | CASSPTGTYEQYF | TRBJ2-7 | TRBV6-2/TRBV6-3 | TRBD1 | -
TGTGCCAGTGCCCAGGCTTCCTATGGCTACACCTTC | CASAQASYGYTF | TRBJ1-2 | TRBV19 | - | -
TGTGCCACCAGCACGGGACAGGGTTTCTACGAGCAGTACTTC | CATSTGQGFYEQYF | TRBJ2-7 | TRBV15 | TRBD1 | -
TGTGCCAGCAGCTTAGACAGGGGCGGTCAGCCCCAGCATTTT | CASSLDRGGQPQHF | TRBJ1-5 | TRBV7-9 | TRBD1 | -
TGTGCCAGTAGCTTGGTAGTTTCGGGGACCCAGTACTTC | CASSLVVSGTQYF | TRBJ2-5 | TRBV19 | - | once
TGCGCCAGCAGTCAAAGGAGCGGGGGGGCCCCAGATACGCAGTATTTT | CASSQRSGGAPDTQYF | TRBJ2-3 | TRBV23-1 | TRBD2 | -
TGTGCCAGCAGCAAAGCAGGGTATAATTCACCCCTCCACTTT | CASSKAGYNSPLHF | TRBJ1-6 | TRBV6-5 | - | once
TGTGCCAGCAGTTACCTTGCCGGGACAGGGATTGTAAGCAATCAGCCCCAGCATTTT | CASSYLAGTGIVSNQPQHF | TRBJ1-5 | TRBV6-2/TRBV6-3 | TRBD1 | -
TGCGCCAGCAGAACCTCGGGACAGCTCTATGGCTACACCTTC | CASRTSGQLYGYTF | TRBJ1-2 | TRBV5-1 | TRBD1 | -
TGTGCCAGCAGTTGGGACAGGGCGGTCGAGCAGTACTTC | CASSWDRAVEQYF | TRBJ2-7 | TRBV27 | TRBD1 | -
TGTGCCAGCAGTTACGAACTAGCTTCAAATGAGCAGTTCTTC | CASSYELASNEQFF | TRBJ2-1 | TRBV6-5 | - | -
TGTGCCAGTAGTATGGGACAGGGGGGCGCCGGTCGGATTAACTATGGCTACACCTTC | CASSMGQGGAGRINYGYTF | TRBJ1-2 | TRBV19 | TRBD1 | once
TGTGCCAGCAGCTTATTTGTTGCGGGGGGGCCCTTTGGCGTGGAGACCCAGTACTTC | CASSLFVAGGPFGVETQYF | TRBJ2-5 | TRBV7-8 | TRBD2 | -
TGTGCCAGCAGTTTACAGGCATCTGGGGCCAACGTCCTGACTTTC | CASSLQASGANVLTF | TRBJ2-6 | TRBV27 | - | once
TGTGCCAGTAGTATAGTTGGGAGCGCCTCTAACTATGGCTACACCTTC | CASSIVGSASNYGYTF | TRBJ1-2 | TRBV19 | - | -
TGTGCCAGCAGTAAGACAGGTTCCTTGGACACCGGGGAGCTGTTTTTT | CASSKTGSLDTGELFF | TRBJ2-2 | TRBV6-6 | - | -
TGTGCCAGCCGAAAGGACAGGGCTGGCAATCAGCCCCAGCATTTT | CASRKDRAGNQPQHF | TRBJ1-5 | TRBV27 | TRBD1 | few
TGCGCCAGCAGCCAAGCCCCCCCGCGGGGGCTCAGCACAGATACGCAGTATTTT | CASSQAPPRGLSTDTQYF | TRBJ2-3 | TRBV4-1 | - | once
TGTGCCACCAGCAACAGACTAGCGGGGGGAAGCACAGATACGCAGTATTTT | CATSNRLAGGSTDTQYF | TRBJ2-3 | TRBV15 | TRBD2 | -
TGTGCCAGCAGCTTGCAGGGGGTAGGTTTCACTGAAGCTTTCTTT | CASSLQGVGFTEAFF | TRBJ1-1 | TRBV5-6 | TRBD1 | few
TGCGCCAGCAGCCTTACAGGGGGCGTGAATGAAAAACTGTTTTTT | CASSLTGGVNEKLFF | TRBJ1-4 | TRBV5-1 | TRBD1 | once
TGTGCCAGCAGCTCGAGCGTAAACTCCAACGAGTTCTTC | CASSSSVNSNEFF | TRBJ2-1 | TRBV5-8 | - | -
TGCGCCAGCAGGTCAGCCGGGACAGGGAACACCGGGGAGCTGTTTTTT | CASRSAGTGNTGELFF | TRBJ2-2 | TRBV5-1 | TRBD1 | -
TGTGCCAGCAGCCCCACCCGGACAGGGGGCAAAAACATTCAGTACTTC | CASSPTRTGGKNIQYF | TRBJ2-4 | TRBV27 | TRBD1 | -
TGTGCCAGCAGCTTCGGACAGGGACCCTACAATGAGCAGTTCTTC | CASSFGQGPYNEQFF | TRBJ2-1 | TRBV5-6 | TRBD1 | -
TGCGCCAGCAGCTTGGTCGGCAGGGTGAACACTGAAGCTTTCTTT | CASSLVGRVNTEAFF | TRBJ1-1 | TRBV5-1 | - | -
TGTGCCAGCAGCCCCGGTCCGGGGAGGACGATAAGGGAGACCCAGTACTTC | CASSPGPGRTIRETQYF | TRBJ2-5 | TRBV7-9 | - | -
TGTGCCAGCAGCCAAGAGGGCGCCAGACGTAACTATGGCTACACCTTC | CASSQEGARRNYGYTF | TRBJ1-2 | TRBV3-1/TRBV3-2 | - | few
TGTGCCAGCAGTGAAATGACAGGGGCTAATGAAAAACTGTTTTTT | CASSEMTGANEKLFF | TRBJ1-4 | TRBV2 | TRBD1 | -
TGCGCCAGCAGCATGGACAGGCTCTCCTACGAGCAGTACTTC | CASSMDRLSYEQYF | TRBJ2-7 | TRBV5-1 | TRBD1 | -
TGTGCCAGCTCACCCGGACAGAACACTGAAGCTTTCTTT | CASSPGQNTEAFF | TRBJ1-1 | TRBV18 | - | few
TGTGCCAGCAGCCCCCGGGGGAGGGGAGGTGGCTACACCTTC | CASSPRGRGGGYTF | TRBJ1-2 | TRBV9 | - | -